This T cell receptor beta chain was captured by sequencing in a study of cytomegalovirus exposure and HLA in healthy donors. Study at large: As released early, the data held about 85 million unique TCRs from HLA-typed donors.

Broader study findings: Most TCR sequences were rare, but some public TCRs occurred in many donors. Later analysis associated a missense DCLRE1C variant with TCR beta V- and J-gene trimming. Analyzed later, most CMV-associated TCR beta chains appeared HLA-restricted.

On this clone: The antigen is unknown.

PCR employed 60 Vbeta and 13 Jbeta primers. Libraries were prepared by immunoSEQ multiplex PCR; TCRdb keeps only in-frame clonotypes and omits some of them. Of some 150,000 clones listed, 74% are singletons. The CDR3 spans 15 residues. The V gene end was trimmed by 2 bases and the J gene end by 4 bases; junction bases not matched to a gene: 6. The germline CDR1 and CDR2 sequences are LNHDA and SQIVND (reference sequence). This TCR was recovered from a man younger than 35 in good health and CMV-seropositive. This rearrangement joins TRBV19 to TRBJ1-2, with 8 bases identical to TRBD1. Sequencing was done on a sample of PBMCs. For the CDR3, the DNA is TGTGCCAGTAGTATAACATTAGGGACAGGCTATGGCTACACCTTC. This codes for CASSITLGTGYGYTF.